Shown below are 18 T cell receptor beta chains from a single sample sequenced in a study of tumor-infiltrating lymphocytes in oesophageal squamous cell carcinoma. Each CDR3 protein is one row after TCRdb ran MiXCR on the PCR reads. The data contain more than 15,000 distinct CDR3 sequences, 30% to 45% of them singletons. The sample comprised esophageal tumor tissue. The source of these receptors is a male donor with esophageal squamous cell carcinoma.

In this sample, this clonotype turned up many times. The J gene is TRBJ2-3, the V gene TRBV28, with 8 bases lining up with TRBD1. The CDR3 contains 15 residues. Germline V lookup: CDR1 MDHEN, CDR2 SYDVKM. After removal of 2 bases from V and 8 bases from J, the junction contained 9 bases not matched to a gene. CDR3 DNA sequence: TGTGCCAGCAGTTTAACGGGACAGGCCGTAGGTACGCAGTATTTT. The encoded protein is CASSLTGQAVGTQYF. Supplemented by reference TRBV28 and TRBJ2-3, the full variable domain reads DVKVTQSSRYLVKRTGEKVFLECVQDMDHENMFWYRQDPGLGLRLIYFSYDVKMKEKGDIPEGYSVSREKKERFSLILESASTNQTSMYLCASSLTGQAVGTQYFGPGTRLTVL.

This clonotype was detected many times. The chain links TRBV28 to TRBJ2-3; weak D call: TRBD2 (6 bases). CDR1 and CDR2 (germline): MDHEN, SYDVKM. Trimming removed 4 bases at V and 6 bases at J, with 17 bases between. The CDR3 has 15 residues. Here the CDR3 reads CASSSEGREGDTQYF. The CDR3 bases are TGTGCCAGCAGTTCGGAGGGCCGAGAGGGGGATACGCAGTATTTT.

This clonotype is classed as large (0.1 to 1%). The chain links TRBV7-9 to TRBJ2-5, with no clear D. Germline assignment: CDR1 SEHNR and CDR2 FQNEAQ (reference sequence). V was trimmed by 4 bases and J by 2 bases, leaving 14 bases between them. The CDR3 spans 15 residues. CDR3 coding DNA: TGTGCCAGCAGCTCTGGACCCTCCCAGCAAGAGACCCAGTACTTC. Protein sequence: CASSSGPSQQETQYF. The full variable domain, with the rest looked up from reference TRBV7-9 and TRBJ2-5, is DTGVSQNPRHKITKRGQNVTFRCDPISEHNRLYWYRQTLGQGPEFLTYFQNEAQLEKSRLLSDRFSAERPKGSFSTLEIQRTEQGDSAMYLCASSSGPSQQETQYFGPGTRLLVL.

In regard to this clonotype: A read error is likely, as this CDR3 ends without the conserved phenylalanine or tryptophan. The DNA is omitted, as the CDR3 cannot be located on it reliably, and the CDR3 follows TCRdb's listing. The J gene is TRBJ2-1, the V gene TRBV7-4; the tabulated D call, TRBD1, remains unverified against the DNA. From germline, CDR1 is SGHVT and CDR2 SQSDAQ. The CDR3 has 16 amino acids, counting both end residues. CDR3 residues: CASSPRQGNYGYTFGS.

By share, this clonotype counts as medium-sized (0.01 to 0.1%). The V call is TRBV28, the J call TRBJ2-5; D may be TRBD1 (5 bases). CDR1 MDHEN and CDR2 SYDVKM come from the germline V gene. V dropped 6 bases and J dropped 4 bases, with 21 bases sitting between them. The CDR3 spans 16 residues. CDR3 in DNA: TGTGCCAGCAGCCTAGGTGGACAAGGACCACGAGAGACCCAGTACTTC. Amino acids: CASSLGGQGPRETQYF.

With regard to this clonotype: A much larger clone differs from this one at a single base, so this may be a read error. The chain joins TRBV10-1 to TRBJ2-1; maybe TRBD2 (6 bases). V was clipped by 6 bases and J by 10 bases, with 16 bases between them. The CDR3 extends over 13 amino acids. Looked up from germline, CDR1 is WNHNN and CDR2 is SYGVQD (reference sequence). CDR3 sequence (DNA): TGCGCCAGCAGCCGCAGGGACTCCTACGAGCAGTTCTTC. Protein product: CASSRRDSYEQFF.

V is TRBV10-3 and J is TRBJ2-1; TRBD2 matches at 12 bases. The J call may be in error: the DNA end matches TRBJ2-5 better. Germline CDR1 reads ENHRY; CDR2 reads SYGVKD. The CDR3 covers 16 residues. CDR3 in amino acids: CAISESLAGGQETQYF. The CDR3 nucleotides read TGTGCCATCAGTGAGTCGCTAGCGGGAGGGCAAGAGACCCAGTACTTC.

The table lists this clonotype with many counts. This sequence may be a read error, since a much larger clone differs from it by one base. The chain uses TRBV11-3 and TRBJ2-7; D gene uncertain. The germline gives CDR1 SGHNT, CDR2 YENEEA. Trimming took 1 base from V and 5 from J, leaving 12 bases between them. The CDR3 totals 14 residues. The CDR3 region is CASSLGLSYDEQYF. The DNA for the CDR3 is TGTGCCAGCAGCTTAGGTCTATCTTACGACGAGCAGTACTTC. Variable domain in full (rest from reference TRBV11-3 and TRBJ2-7): EAGVVQSPRYKIIEKKQPVAFWCNPISGHNTLYWYLQNLGQGPELLIRYENEEAVDDSQLPKDRFSAERLKGVDSTLKIQPAELGDSAVYLCASSLGLSYDEQYFGPGTRLTVT.

V and J are TRBV12-3 or TRBV12-4 and TRBJ1-1, with D uncertain. V was cut by 7 bases and J by 1 base, with 13 bases left in between. The CDR3 totals 14 residues. The DNA for the CDR3 is TGTGCCAGCACTCCTTCAGCCTCGAACACTGAAGCTTTCTTT. This translates into CASTPSASNTEAFF.

This clonotype was detected many times. The genes are TRBV6-1 and TRBJ2-2; 8 positions match TRBD2. The J segment lost 0 bases and the V segment lost 11 bases, leaving 5 bases of the junction unmatched. Germline lookup yields CDR1 MNHNS and CDR2 SASEGT. There are 14 residues in the CDR3. CDR3 in amino acids: CAGNSGTNTGELFF. CDR3 nucleotide sequence: TGTGCCGGGAATAGCGGGACGAACACCGGGGAGCTGTTTTTT.

The chain is built from TRBV5-1 and TRBJ2-1, with 8 bases fitting TRBD2. With the DNA end fitting TRBJ2-5 better, the J assignment may be wrong. The V gene's germline CDR1 is SGHRS and CDR2 YFSETQ. This CDR3 has 14 amino acids. This CDR3 reads CASSFLSGVETQYF. CDR3 sequence (DNA): TGCGCCAGCAGCTTCCTTAGCGGGGTGGAGACCCAGTACTTC.

The gene calls are TRBV19 and TRBJ2-2, with a tentative D call TRBD1 (5 bases). Looked up from germline, CDR1 is LNHDA and CDR2 is SQIVND (reference sequence). The CDR3 sequence is 14 residues long. V was pared by 6 bases and J by 7 bases, with 15 bases between. Here the CDR3 reads CASRQGVLVGELFF. The CDR3 DNA sequence: TGTGCCAGTAGGCAGGGTGTATTGGTCGGGGAGCTGTTTTTT.

This clonotype was seen only a few times. The chain is built from TRBV4-3 and TRBJ2-1; 8 positions match TRBD1. This CDR3 has 14 residues. The germline V gene encodes CDR1 LGHNA and CDR2 YSLEER. The trim removed 1 base at V and 4 bases at J, leaving 0 bases unmatched. Here the CDR3 reads CASSQGTGYNEQFF. The CDR3 region has the DNA TGCGCCAGCAGCCAAGGGACAGGGTACAATGAGCAGTTCTTC.

In the case of this clonotype: Germline and junction disagree at one end, which may indicate a read error. The genes are TRBV7-2 and TRBJ1-6, with D tentatively TRBD1 (5 bases). Germline CDR1 SGHTA, CDR2 FQGNSA. This CDR3 is built from 15 residues. The CDR3 DNA is TGTGCCAGCAGCTTTAGCGGGGGGGGTTACAATGAGCAGTACTTT. It codes for CASSFSGGGYNEQYF.

Of note for this clonotype: The conserved phenylalanine or tryptophan normally closing the CDR3 is absent here, so this likely arose from a read error. Because the CDR3's place on the DNA is in doubt, the DNA is left out and the CDR3 is given as listed by TCRdb. The gene calls are TRBV6-1 and TRBJ2-7. The CDR3 extends over 15 residues, inclusive of both ends. The germline V gene has CDR1 MNHNS and CDR2 SASEGT. Here the CDR3 reads CASSGSVASGYTFGS.

In its sample, this clonotype was seen many times. The rearrangement uses TRBV5-4 and TRBJ1-5; D unresolved. Germline CDR1 reads SGHNT; CDR2 reads YYREEE (reference sequence). Trimming took off 2 bases at V and 6 bases at J, with 9 bases between the two ends. This CDR3 is 13 amino acids long. DNA for the CDR3: TGTGCCAGCAGCTTCGGGGAGGGTCAGCCCCAGCATTTT. Amino acid sequence: CASSFGEGQPQHF.

The sample holds a few counts of this clonotype. This chain uses TRBV5-6 with TRBJ2-7; D gene unclear. The CDR3 is 14 residues long. The germline gives CDR1 SGHDT, CDR2 YYEEEE. The V gene lost 4 bases and the J gene lost 2 bases, with 13 bases spanning the gap. CDR3 sequence (DNA): TGTGCCAGCAGCCCACAAGGGAACCCCTACGAGCAGTACTTC. Its translation: CASSPQGNPYEQYF.

V usage is TRBV7-9 and J usage is TRBJ2-7; 14 bases align to TRBD2. The V gene's germline CDR1 is SEHNR and CDR2 FQNEAQ (reference sequence). Trimming took 5 bases from V and 2 from J; bases not matched to a gene: 2. The CDR3 covers 15 residues. The CDR3 DNA reads as TGTGCCAGCAGCCAGGGACTAGCGGGGGCCTACGAGCAGTACTTC. As protein: CASSQGLAGAYEQYF.